This T cell receptor (beta chain) was recovered during a study of control samples from healthy donors and cancer patients. The data were produced by immunoSEQ multiplex PCR, yet TCRdb's version contains in-frame clones alone and is incomplete. The data contain approximately 130,000 clones, about 83% of them singletons. V lost 11 bases to trimming and J lost 5 bases, with 28 bases between them. This CDR3 region has 17 residues. Germline lookup yields CDR1 ENHRY and CDR2 SYGVKD. This sequence originates from a man aged 25-40 years in good health. The chain has TRBV10-3 and TRBJ1-5; a weak D match, TRBD1 (6 bases). The sample was blood. Here the CDR3 DNA reads TGTGCCGCTGACCCCGGGGGACACATAAATTCTTATCAGCCCCAGCATTTT. This translates into CAADPGGHINSYQPQHF.